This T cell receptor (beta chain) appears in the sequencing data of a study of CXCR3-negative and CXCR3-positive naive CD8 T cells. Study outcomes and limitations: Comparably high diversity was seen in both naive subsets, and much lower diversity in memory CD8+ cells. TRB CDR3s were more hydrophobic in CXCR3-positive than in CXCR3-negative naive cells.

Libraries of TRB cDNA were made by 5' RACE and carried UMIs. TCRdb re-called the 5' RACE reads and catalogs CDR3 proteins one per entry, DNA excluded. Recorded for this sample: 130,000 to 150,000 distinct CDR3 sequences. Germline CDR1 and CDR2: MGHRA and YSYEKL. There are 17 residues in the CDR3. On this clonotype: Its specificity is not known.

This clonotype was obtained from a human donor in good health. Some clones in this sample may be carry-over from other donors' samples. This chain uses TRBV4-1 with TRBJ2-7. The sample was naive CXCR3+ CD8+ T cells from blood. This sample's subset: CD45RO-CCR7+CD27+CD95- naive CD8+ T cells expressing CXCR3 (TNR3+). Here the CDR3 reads CASSQESRGPWSYEQYF.